This T cell receptor beta chain stems from a study of blood T cell repertoires in COVID-19. Study-wide background: Some COVID-19 samples were acute and others convalescent; all came from the United States, Italy and Spain.

In the original processing: Nucleated cell counts were estimated from reference gene primer amplification. Method: immunoSEQ multiplex PCR; TCRdb's copy keeps in-frame clones and lacks some. V and J calls and clone size are those listed in that table; D and trimming were worked out from the DNA. The data show about 180,000 clones, roughly nine tenths seen once. This CDR3 spans 16 amino acids. V lost 2 bases, J lost 0 bases, and 13 bases lay in between. Germline V gene lookup returns CDR1 MNHEY and CDR2 SVGAGI. Cohort allocation depended upon clinical history that participants reported. V and J are TRBV6-5 and TRBJ1-2; the D is unclear. The TCR comes from a human donor with acute COVID-19. The donor label of this sample is uncertain. Source material: PBMCs or T cells enriched from blood (not recorded which). Written as DNA, the CDR3 is TGTGCCAGCAGTTACCTCCAGGTGGGAGCTAACTATGGCTACACCTTC. Translating it yields CASSYLQVGANYGYTF.